This T cell receptor (beta chain) was sequenced for a study of blood T cells in healthy people across ages. Study-level information: About one barcoded TCR beta cDNA was captured per two T cells.

Germline V gene lookup returns CDR1 SGHKS and CDR2 YYEKEE (reference sequence). Trimming pared 10 bases from V and 4 bases from J, leaving 26 bases between. The CDR3 length is 16 residues. Overall study results and limits: Per-million-T-cell TCR beta diversity fell roughly linearly with age. Aged donors had fewer naive CD4+ cells and lower diversity than long-lived donors.

To note about this clonotype: What it binds is unknown.

It was with a sample-barcoded 5' primer and a J-beta primer mix that a second PCR of roughly 7 to 12 cycles was run. Paired-end reads containing CDR3 totaled no fewer than 3 million for each sample. A single record per CDR3 protein comes from TCRdb applying MiXCR to the 5' RACE reads. This sample has some 710,000 distinct CDR3 sequences, with about 47% found just once. The sequence was obtained from an elderly man in good health. The rearrangement joins TRBV5-5 to TRBJ2-5, with D perhaps given as TRBD1 or TRBD2 (5 bases each). Sequencing was performed on blood. The CDR3, as DNA: TGTGCCGACAGCCTGCGAGTTCGGGACCCGAGAGAGACCCAGTACTTC. Its protein product is CADSLRVRDPRETQYF.